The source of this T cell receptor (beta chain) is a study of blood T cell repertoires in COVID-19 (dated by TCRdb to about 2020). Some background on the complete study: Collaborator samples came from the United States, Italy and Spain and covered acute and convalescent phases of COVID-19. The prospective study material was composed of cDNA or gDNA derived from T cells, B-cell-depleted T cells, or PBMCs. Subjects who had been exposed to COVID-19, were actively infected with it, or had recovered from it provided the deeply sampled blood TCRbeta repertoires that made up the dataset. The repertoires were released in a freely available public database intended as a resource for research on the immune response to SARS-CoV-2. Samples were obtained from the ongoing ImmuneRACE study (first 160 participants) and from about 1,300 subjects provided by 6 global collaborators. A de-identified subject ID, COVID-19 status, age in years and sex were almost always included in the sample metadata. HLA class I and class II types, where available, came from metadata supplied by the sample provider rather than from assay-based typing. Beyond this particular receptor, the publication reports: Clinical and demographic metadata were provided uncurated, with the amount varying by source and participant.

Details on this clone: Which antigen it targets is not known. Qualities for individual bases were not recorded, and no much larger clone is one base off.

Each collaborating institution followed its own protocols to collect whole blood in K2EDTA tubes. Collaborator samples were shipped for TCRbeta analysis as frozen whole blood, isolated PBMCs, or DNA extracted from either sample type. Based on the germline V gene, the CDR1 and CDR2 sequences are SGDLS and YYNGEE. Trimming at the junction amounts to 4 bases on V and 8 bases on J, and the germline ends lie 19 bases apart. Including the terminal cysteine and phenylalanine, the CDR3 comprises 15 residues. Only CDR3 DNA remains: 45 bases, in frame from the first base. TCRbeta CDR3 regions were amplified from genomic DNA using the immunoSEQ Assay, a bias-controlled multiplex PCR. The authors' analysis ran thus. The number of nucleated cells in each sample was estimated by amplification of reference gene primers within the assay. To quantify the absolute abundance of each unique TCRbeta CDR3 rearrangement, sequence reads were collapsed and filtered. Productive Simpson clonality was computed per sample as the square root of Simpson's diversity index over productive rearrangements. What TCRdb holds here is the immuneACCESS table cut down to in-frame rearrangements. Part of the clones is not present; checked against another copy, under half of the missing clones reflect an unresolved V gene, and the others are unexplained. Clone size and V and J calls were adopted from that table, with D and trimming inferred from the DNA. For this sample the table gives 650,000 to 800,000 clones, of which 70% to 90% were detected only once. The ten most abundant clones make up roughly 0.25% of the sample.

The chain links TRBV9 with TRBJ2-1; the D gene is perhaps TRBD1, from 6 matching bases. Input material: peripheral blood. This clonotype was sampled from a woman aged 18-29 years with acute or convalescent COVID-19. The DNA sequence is TGTGCCAGCAGCCCCAGCCGCGGTCACAGGGATGAGCAGTTCTTC. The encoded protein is CASSPSRGHRDEQFF.